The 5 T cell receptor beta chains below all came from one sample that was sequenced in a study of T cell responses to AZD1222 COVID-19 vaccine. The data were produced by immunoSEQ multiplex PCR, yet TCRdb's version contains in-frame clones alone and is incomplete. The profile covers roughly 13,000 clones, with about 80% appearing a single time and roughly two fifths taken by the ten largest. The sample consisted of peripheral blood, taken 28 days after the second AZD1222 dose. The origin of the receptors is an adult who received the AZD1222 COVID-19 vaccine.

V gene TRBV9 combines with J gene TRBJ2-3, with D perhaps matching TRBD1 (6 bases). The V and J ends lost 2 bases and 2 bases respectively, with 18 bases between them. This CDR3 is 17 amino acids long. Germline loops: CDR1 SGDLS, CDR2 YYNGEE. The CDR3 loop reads CASSVGQGLDVTDTQYF. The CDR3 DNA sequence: TGTGCCAGCAGCGTGGGGCAGGGGCTGGACGTCACAGATACGCAGTATTTT.

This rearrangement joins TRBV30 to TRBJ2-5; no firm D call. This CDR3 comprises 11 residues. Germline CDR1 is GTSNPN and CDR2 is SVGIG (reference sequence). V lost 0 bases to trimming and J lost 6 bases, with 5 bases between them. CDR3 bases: TGTGCCTGGAGTGTAGGACAGACCCAGTACTTC. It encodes CAWSVGQTQYF.

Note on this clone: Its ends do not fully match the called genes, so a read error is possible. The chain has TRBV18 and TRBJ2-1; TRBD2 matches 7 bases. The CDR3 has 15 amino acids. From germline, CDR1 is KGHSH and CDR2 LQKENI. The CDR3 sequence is CASSPGGRANNEQFF. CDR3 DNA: TGTGCCAGTTCACCGGGCGGGAGAGCAAACAATGAGCAGTTCTTC. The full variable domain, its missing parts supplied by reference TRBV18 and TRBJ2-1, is NAGVMQNPRHLVRRRGQEARLRCSPMKGHSHVYWYRQLPEEGLKFMVYLQKENIIDESGMPKERFSAEFPKEGPSILRIQQVVRGDSAAYFCASSPGGRANNEQFFGPGTRLTVL.

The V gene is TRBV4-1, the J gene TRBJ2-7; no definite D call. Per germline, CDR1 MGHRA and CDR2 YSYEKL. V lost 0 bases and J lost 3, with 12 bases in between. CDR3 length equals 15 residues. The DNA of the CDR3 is TGCGCCAGCAGCCAAGAGTCCCAGAGCATCTACGAGCAGTACTTC. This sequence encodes CASSQESQSIYEQYF.

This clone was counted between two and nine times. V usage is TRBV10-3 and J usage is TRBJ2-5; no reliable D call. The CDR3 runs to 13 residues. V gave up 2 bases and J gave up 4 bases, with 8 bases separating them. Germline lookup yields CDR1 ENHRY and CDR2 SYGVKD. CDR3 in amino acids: CAISEVGSETQYF. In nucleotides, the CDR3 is TGTGCCATCAGTGAGGTGGGATCAGAGACCCAGTACTTC.